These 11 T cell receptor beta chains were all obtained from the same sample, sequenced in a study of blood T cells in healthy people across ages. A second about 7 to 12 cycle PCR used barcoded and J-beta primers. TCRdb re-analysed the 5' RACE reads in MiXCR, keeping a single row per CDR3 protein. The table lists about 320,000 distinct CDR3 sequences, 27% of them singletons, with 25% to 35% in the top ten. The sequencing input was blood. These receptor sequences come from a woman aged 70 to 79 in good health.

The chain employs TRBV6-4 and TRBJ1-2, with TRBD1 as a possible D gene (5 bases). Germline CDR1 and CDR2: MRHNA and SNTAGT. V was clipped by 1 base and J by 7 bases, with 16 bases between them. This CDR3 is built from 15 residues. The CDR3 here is CASSDFEQPRAGYTF. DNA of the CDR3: TGTGCCAGCAGTGACTTCGAACAGCCCAGGGCTGGCTACACCTTC.

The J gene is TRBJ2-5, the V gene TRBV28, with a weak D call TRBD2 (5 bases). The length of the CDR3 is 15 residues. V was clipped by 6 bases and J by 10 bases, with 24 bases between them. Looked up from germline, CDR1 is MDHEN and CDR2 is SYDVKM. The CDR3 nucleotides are TGTGCCAGCAGCCGCTCGCGGGCTAGCTCCTACGACCAGTACTTC. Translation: CASSRSRASSYDQYF.

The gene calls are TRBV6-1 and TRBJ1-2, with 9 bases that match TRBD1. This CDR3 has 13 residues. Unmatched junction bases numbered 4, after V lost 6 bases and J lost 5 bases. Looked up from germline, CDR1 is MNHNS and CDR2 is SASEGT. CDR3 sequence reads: CASRGTGSYGYTF. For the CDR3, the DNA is TGTGCCAGCAGAGGGACAGGGTCTTATGGCTACACCTTC.

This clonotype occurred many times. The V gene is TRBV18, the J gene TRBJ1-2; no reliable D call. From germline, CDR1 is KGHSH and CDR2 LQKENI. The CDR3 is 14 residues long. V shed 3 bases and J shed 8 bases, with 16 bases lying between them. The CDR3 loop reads CASSPSDSPGGYTF. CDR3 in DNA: TGTGCCAGCTCACCTTCGGACTCCCCGGGCGGCTACACCTTC.

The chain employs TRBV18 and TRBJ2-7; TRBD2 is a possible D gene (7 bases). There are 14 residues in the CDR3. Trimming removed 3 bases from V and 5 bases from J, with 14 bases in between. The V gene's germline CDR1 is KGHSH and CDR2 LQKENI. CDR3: CASSPSGGRDEQYF. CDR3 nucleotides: TGTGCCAGCTCACCTTCCGGGGGGCGCGACGAGCAGTACTTC.

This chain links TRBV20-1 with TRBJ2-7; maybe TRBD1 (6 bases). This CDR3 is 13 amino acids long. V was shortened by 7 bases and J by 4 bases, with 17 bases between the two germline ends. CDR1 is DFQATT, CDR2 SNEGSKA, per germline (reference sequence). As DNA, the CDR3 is TGCAGTGTCCCGGACAGAAGCCAATACGAGCAGTACTTC. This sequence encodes CSVPDRSQYEQYF.

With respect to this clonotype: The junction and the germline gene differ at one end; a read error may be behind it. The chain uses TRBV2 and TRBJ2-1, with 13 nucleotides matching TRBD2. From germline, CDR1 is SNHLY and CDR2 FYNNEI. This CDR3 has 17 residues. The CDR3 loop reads CASKGLAGVVGYNDQFF. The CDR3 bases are TGTGCCAGCAAAGGACTAGCGGGAGTAGTAGGCTACAATGACCAGTTCTTC.

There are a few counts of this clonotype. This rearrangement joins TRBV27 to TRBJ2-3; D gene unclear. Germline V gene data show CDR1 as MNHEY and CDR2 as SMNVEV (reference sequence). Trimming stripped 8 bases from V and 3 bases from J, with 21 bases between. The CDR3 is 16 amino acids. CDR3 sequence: CASRRRGGSMTDTQYF. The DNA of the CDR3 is TGTGCCAGCCGCAGGAGAGGCGGATCGATGACAGATACGCAGTATTTT.

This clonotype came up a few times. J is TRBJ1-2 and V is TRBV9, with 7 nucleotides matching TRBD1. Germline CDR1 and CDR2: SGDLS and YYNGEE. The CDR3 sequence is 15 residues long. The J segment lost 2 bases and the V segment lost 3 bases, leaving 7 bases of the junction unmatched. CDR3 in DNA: TGTGCCAGCAGCGCTTACAGGGGATCGAACTATGGCTACACCTTC. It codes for CASSAYRGSNYGYTF.

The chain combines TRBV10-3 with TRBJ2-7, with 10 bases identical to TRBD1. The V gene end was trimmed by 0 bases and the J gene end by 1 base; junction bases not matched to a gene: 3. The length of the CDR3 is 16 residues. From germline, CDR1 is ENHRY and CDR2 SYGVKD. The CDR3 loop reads CAISESKGQGSYEQYF. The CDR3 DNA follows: TGTGCCATCAGTGAGTCGAAGGGACAGGGGTCCTACGAGCAGTACTTC.

The CDR3 DNA follows: TGTGCCAGCAGCTTAGGCCGACTAGCGGGGGGGCTTGAGACCCAGTACTTC. Protein sequence: CASSLGRLAGGLETQYF. The V gene is TRBV7-2, the J gene TRBJ2-5, with 14 bases lining up with TRBD2. CDR3 size: 17 residues. CDR1 is SGHTA, CDR2 FQGNSA, per germline. V dropped 1 base and J dropped 5; count of bases not matched to a gene: 6.